Listed below are T cell receptor beta chains from one sample, sequenced in a study of cytomegalovirus exposure and HLA in healthy donors. The method was immunoSEQ multiplex PCR; TCRdb's version includes in-frame clones alone and lacks a portion of them. Of over 95,000 clones in the sample, around three quarters were seen once. Sequenced: PBMCs. The receptors were sampled from a human donor in good health. CDR3s include the opening cysteine and the closing phenylalanine or tryptophan. Fields, in order: clone size, D gene, J gene, V gene, CDR3 length, CDR3 protein, CDR3 DNA. The D gene is left open where the match is weak. Size is omitted from some rows. Given values are once, few, many or a class for expanded clones.

. TRBD1 TRBJ2-7 TRBV6-5 13 CASRRTGVYEQYF TGTGCCAGCAGACGGACAGGGGTCTACGAGCAGTACTTC
. . TRBJ1-1 TRBV11-2 13 CASSLGQNTEAFF TGTGCCAGCAGCTTAGGGCAGAACACTGAAGCTTTCTTT
. TRBD1 TRBJ2-7 TRBV27 13 CASSTGGLYEQYF TGTGCCAGCAGTACAGGGGGACTCTACGAGCAGTACTTC
. . TRBJ2-7 TRBV6-1 17 CASSASRETSTRLRLYF TGTGCCAGCAGTGCGTCGAGGGAGACTTCGACCCGCCTGCGTTTGTACTTC
few . TRBJ1-5 TRBV6-1 15 CASSEAGGGNQPQHF TGTGCCAGCAGTGAAGCAGGTGGGGGGAATCAGCCCCAGCATTTT
. TRBD1 TRBJ1-1 TRBV18 16 CASSPGTGGLRTEAFF TGTGCCAGCTCACCGGGGACAGGGGGCTTGAGAACTGAAGCTTTCTTT
. TRBD1 TRBJ2-1 TRBV7-6 16 CASSPRPDRFYNEQFF TGTGCCAGCAGCCCCAGACCGGACAGGTTTTACAATGAGCAGTTCTTC
once . TRBJ2-1 TRBV6-5 12 CASSYARNEQFF TGTGCCAGCAGTTACGCCAGAAATGAGCAGTTCTTC
. . TRBJ2-1 TRBV7-3 14 CASSLSGEYNEQFF TGTGCCAGCAGCTTGTCGGGGGAGTACAATGAGCAGTTCTTC
few . TRBJ2-2 TRBV5-1 16 CASSRGRVEDTGELFF TGCGCCAGCAGTCGCGGCAGGGTAGAAGACACCGGGGAGCTGTTTTTT
. . TRBJ2-7 TRBV28 13 CASSLVSPYEQYF TGTGCCAGCAGTTTGGTAAGCCCCTACGAGCAGTACTTC
. TRBD1 TRBJ2-4 TRBV5-1 18 CASSFWEQGGSAKNIQYF TGCGCCAGCAGCTTTTGGGAACAAGGGGGCTCGGCCAAAAACATTCAGTACTTC
. . TRBJ2-7 TRBV30 12 CAWSISSYEQYF TGTGCCTGGAGTATTAGCTCCTACGAGCAGTACTTC
. . TRBJ1-6 TRBV27 15 CASSFGRVTGSPLHF TGTGCCAGCAGTTTTGGACGTGTTACGGGGTCACCCCTCCACTTT
. TRBD2 TRBJ2-5 TRBV30 16 CAWSFPALGRSGAQYF TGTGCCTGGAGTTTTCCAGCCCTCGGGAGGAGCGGTGCCCAGTACTTC
few . TRBJ1-1 TRBV28 14 CASSTPYRDREAFF TGTGCCAGCAGTACACCTTACAGGGATAGAGAAGCTTTCTTT